This T cell receptor (beta chain) was identified in a study of circulating and synovial CD4+ cells in juvenile arthritis. General study results and limits: These blood cells shared more CDR3 sequences with synovium than bulk blood. T cell genome counts differed by at least an order of magnitude between CPL and CD4 samples.

As regards this clone: As yet, its antigen is unknown.

Patients with active juvenile idiopathic arthritis donated these samples. This CDR3 has 14 residues. Per the germline V gene, CDR1 is SGHRS and CDR2 is YFSETQ. The V gene lost 0 bases and the J gene lost 5 bases, with 8 bases spanning the gap. Data came from immunoSEQ multiplex PCR; TCRdb stores just in-frame clones and leaves some out. Here the sample spans about 32,000 clones, roughly 93% being singletons. What was sequenced was CD4+ T cells from blood. The receptor's source is a human donor with juvenile idiopathic arthritis. The chain carries TRBV5-1 and TRBJ1-4; maybe TRBD1 (5 bases). DNA for the CDR3: TGCGCCAGCAGCTTGGGCCAGGGAAATGAAAAACTGTTTTTT. This sequence encodes CASSLGQGNEKLFF.